This T cell receptor beta chain was sequenced in a study of cytomegalovirus exposure and HLA in healthy donors. Findings and caveats of the study: One later analysis reportedly identified an Asian-associated ancestry cluster that showed fewer N-insertions than the approximately 700-donor mean.

Primers for the PCR totalled 60 Vbeta and 13 Jbeta. Profiling relied on immunoSEQ multiplex PCR, and the TCRdb table lists in-frame clones only, not all of them. The sample has roughly 200,000 clones, roughly 9.4% seen once. This clone was observed a handful of times. Its antigen is as yet unknown. Germline CDR1 WNHNN, CDR2 SYGVQD (reference sequence). Between the trimmed V and J ends, which lost 8 bases and 4 bases, there was a span of 14 bases. The CDR3 length is 13 residues. The chain combines TRBV10-1 with TRBJ1-1; D is undetermined. This receptor was obtained from a woman between 25 and 40 years old in good health and CMV-seropositive. The sequenced material came from PBMCs. The DNA for the CDR3 is TGCGCCAGCGCCTCCCAGGTATCCACTGAAGCTTTCTTT. Protein: CASASQVSTEAFF.